This T cell receptor (beta chain) is from a study of T-cell memory formation after mild COVID-19. Notes on the study in general: Clones that contracted from day 15 to 85 were balanced CD4/CD8, while later expanders leaned CD4+. Largely, contracting CD4+ clones fell within CM and EM, and contracting CD8+ clones within EMRA. In second-wave clones peaking day 37, SARS-CoV-2 specificity remained unconfirmed.

Germline values: CDR1 SGHRS, CDR2 YFSETQ. CDR3 length equals 14 residues. V was shortened by 2 bases and J by 7 bases, with 13 bases between the two germline ends. TCR alpha and TCR beta cDNA libraries carrying sample barcodes and UMIs came from 5'RACE with constant-segment primers. TCRdb recomputed calls from the 5' RACE reads with MiXCR, one row per CDR3 protein. The sample contains roughly 400,000 distinct CDR3 sequences, about 20% of which appear only once. This clonotype occurred many times. Its antigen remains unknown. This sequence originates from a man between 18 and 35 years old who had mild COVID-19 (a few samples of this study predate the infection). Cell type and time point are not known. Sequenced sample: PBMCs or a T cell subset sorted from them (not recorded which). The genes are TRBV5-1 and TRBJ1-5; TRBD1 is a possible D gene (5 bases). CDR3 in DNA: TGCGCCAGCAGCTTAGAGCCAGGGTACCAGCCCCAGCATTTT. Translating gives CASSLEPGYQPQHF.